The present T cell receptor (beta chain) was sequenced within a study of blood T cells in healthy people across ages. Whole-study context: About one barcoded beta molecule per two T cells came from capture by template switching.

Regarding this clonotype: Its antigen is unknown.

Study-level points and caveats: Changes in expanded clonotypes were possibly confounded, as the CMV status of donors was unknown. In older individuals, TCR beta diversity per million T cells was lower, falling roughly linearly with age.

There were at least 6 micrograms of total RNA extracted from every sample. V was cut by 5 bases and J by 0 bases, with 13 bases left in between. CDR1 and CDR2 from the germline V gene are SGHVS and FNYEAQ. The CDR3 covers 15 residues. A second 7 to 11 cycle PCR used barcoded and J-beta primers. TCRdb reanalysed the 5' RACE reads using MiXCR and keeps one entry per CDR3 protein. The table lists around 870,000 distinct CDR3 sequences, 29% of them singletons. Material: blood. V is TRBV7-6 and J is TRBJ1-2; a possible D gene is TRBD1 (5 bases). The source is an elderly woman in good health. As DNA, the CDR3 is TGTGCCAGCAGCCCACGACAGCCAGCTAACTATGGCTACACCTTC. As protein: CASSPRQPANYGYTF.